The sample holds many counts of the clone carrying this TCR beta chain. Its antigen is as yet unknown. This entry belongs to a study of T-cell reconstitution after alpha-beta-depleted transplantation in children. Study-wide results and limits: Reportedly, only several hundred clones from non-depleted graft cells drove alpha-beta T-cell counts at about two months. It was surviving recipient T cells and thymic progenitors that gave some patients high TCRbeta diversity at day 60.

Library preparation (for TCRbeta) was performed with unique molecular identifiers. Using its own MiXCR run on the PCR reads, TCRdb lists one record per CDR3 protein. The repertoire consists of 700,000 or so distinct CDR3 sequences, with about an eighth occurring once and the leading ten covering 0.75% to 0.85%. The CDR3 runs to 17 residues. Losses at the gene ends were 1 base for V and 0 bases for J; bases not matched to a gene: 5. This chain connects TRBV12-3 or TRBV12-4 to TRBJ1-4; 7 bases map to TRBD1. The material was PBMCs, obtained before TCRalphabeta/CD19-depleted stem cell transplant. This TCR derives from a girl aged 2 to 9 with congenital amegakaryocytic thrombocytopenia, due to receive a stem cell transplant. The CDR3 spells CASSLGTGEATNEKLFF. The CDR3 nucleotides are TGTGCCAGCAGTTTAGGAACAGGGGAAGCAACTAATGAAAAACTGTTTTTT.